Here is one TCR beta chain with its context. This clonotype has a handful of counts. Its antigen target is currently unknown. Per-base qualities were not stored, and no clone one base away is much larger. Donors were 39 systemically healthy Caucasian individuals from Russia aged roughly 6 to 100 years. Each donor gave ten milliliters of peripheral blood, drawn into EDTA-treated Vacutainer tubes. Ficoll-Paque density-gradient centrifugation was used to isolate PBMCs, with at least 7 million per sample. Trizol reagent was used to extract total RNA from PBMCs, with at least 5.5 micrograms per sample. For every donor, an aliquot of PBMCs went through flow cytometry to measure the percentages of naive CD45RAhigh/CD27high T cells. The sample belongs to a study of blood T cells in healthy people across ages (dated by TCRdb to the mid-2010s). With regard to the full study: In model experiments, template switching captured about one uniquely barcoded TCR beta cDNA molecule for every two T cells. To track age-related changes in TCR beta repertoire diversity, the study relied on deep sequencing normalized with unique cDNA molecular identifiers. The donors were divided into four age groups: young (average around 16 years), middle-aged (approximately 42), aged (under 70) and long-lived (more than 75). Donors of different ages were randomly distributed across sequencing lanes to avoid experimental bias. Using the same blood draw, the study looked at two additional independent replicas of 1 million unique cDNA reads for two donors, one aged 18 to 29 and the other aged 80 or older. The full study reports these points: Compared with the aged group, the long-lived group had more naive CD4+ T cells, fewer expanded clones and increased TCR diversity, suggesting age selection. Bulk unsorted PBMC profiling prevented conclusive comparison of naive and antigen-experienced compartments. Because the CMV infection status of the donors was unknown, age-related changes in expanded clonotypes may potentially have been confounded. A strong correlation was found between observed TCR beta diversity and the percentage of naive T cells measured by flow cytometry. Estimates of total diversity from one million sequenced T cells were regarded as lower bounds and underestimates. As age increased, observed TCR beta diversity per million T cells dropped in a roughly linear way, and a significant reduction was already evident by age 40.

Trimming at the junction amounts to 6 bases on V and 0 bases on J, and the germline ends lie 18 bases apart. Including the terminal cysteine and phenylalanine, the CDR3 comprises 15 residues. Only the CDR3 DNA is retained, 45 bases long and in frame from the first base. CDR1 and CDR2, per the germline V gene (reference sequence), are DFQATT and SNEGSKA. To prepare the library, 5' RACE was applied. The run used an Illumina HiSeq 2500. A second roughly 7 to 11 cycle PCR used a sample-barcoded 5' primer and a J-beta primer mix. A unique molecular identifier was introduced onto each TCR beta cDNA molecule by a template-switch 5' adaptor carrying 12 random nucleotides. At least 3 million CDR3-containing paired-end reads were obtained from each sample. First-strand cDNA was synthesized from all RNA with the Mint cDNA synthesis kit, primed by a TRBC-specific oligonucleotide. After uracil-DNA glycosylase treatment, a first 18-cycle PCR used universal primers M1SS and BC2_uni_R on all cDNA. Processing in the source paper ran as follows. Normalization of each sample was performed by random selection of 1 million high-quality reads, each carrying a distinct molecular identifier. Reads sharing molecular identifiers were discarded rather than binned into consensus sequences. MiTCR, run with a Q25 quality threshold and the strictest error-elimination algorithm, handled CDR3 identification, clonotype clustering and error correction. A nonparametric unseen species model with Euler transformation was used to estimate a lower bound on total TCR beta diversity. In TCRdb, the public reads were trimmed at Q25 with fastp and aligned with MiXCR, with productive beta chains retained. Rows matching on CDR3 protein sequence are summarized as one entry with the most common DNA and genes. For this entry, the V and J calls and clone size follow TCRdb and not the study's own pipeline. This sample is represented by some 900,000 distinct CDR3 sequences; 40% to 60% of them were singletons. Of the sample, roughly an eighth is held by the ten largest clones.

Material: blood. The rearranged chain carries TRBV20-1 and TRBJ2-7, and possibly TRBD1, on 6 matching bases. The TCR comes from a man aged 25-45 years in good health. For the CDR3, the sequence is CSADPTGQISYEQYF. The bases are TGCAGTGCAGACCCTACAGGACAGATCTCCTACGAGCAGTACTTC.